This T cell receptor beta chain was sequenced for a study of monozygotic twins with inflammatory bowel disease (dated by TCRdb to the late 2010s). General notes on the study: A total of about 28 monozygotic twin pairs were included in the full study, comprising nine German pairs (four IBD-concordant, five IBD-discordant) and 19 IBD-discordant Danish pairs. Disease-associated traits were sought mainly through comparisons between IBD patients and their genetically identical healthy co-twins within discordant pairs. Each individual had, on average, about 151 000 unique TCRalpha sequences and 181 000 unique TCRbeta sequences available for analysis.

The receptor library was made with 5' RACE. The input for every TCR library was 3,500 to 4,000 ng of total RNA. For each sample, cDNA was synthesized in eight separate reactions using SMARTScribe reverse transcriptase. During cDNA synthesis, template switching was used to introduce unique molecular identifiers that contained a 6-nucleotide sample barcode. TCRalpha and TCRbeta cDNA was amplified by two nested PCRs of 16 and 9 cycles, with bead purification after each PCR. Before amplification, the cDNA was both treated with uracil DNA-glycosylase and purified with the QIAquick PCR purification kit. The second PCR was the step at which Illumina TruSeq-compatible adapters and sample-specific barcodes were added. Library quality and concentration were checked on TapeStation and Qubit, and libraries were pooled at around 5.3 ng each. The pooled libraries were sequenced with 2 x 100 bp reads and custom sequencing primers on an Illumina HiSeq2500 single-index Rapid Run. For the original study's pipeline: MiGEC version 1.2.6 was used for UMI-based consensus assembly, which corrected PCR and sequencing errors. MiXCR version 2.1.1 handled V(D)J alignment, clonotype assembly and CDR3 extraction. To normalise gene usage, clonotype sharing and MAIT/NKT TCR abundance, the analysis used the top 1000, 10 000 and 20 000 clonotypes per sample. Diversity was computed as the inverse Simpson index with the vegan R package after downsampling to 27 000 UMIs. Paired Mann-Whitney U tests on discordant twin pairs were used, with Benjamini-Hochberg multiple-testing correction. TCRdb reprocessed the public reads and reports one entry per CDR3 protein sequence, without DNA. The V and J calls were not made by the authors but by TCRdb's processing. The table for this sample lists approximately 160,000 distinct CDR3 sequences. About 8% of the sample comes from the top ten.

From each donor, an approximately 2.7 ml peripheral blood sample was collected into PAXgene tubes and kept at -80 degrees C. Total RNA was isolated from whole blood with the PAXgene blood miRNA kit on an automated QIAcube, without T cell sorting. Peripheral blood from monozygotic twin pairs who were concordant or discordant for inflammatory bowel disease underwent deep TCRalpha and TCRbeta repertoire profiling using unique molecular barcoding. Smoking habits were recorded for all twin pairs, and individuals were classified as current, former or never smokers. What the study reported, not specific to this receptor: Differing immunosuppressive treatments among patients may have added background noise and inter-individual variability to the repertoires. No single strong signal or clonotype linked to IBD turned up in the results, so the idea that one exists was not supported. Fewer clonotypes were shared with other individuals by IBD patients than by healthy twins, most markedly in patients showing signs of disease activity. Distinction between different T cell subtypes could not be achieved in the analysis. Concordant and discordant twins showed no difference in repertoire similarity, possibly because of limited statistical power. A decrease in TCRbeta repertoire diversity, as measured by inverse Simpson index, was observed in IBD patients compared with their healthy co-twins.

Regarding this clonotype: Its binding antigen is unknown.

CDR3 length: 13 amino acids, cysteine to phenylalanine. No DNA sequence is on record. Sequences SGHTA (CDR1) and FQGNSA (CDR2) are obtained from the germline V gene. The material sequenced was blood. The rearranged segments are TRBV7-2 and TRBJ1-1. This receptor was obtained from a human donor with ulcerative colitis or Crohn's disease, or a healthy co-twin of an affected twin (not recorded which). The encoded CDR3 is CASRSTVATEAFF.